This record concerns one T cell receptor (beta chain) sequence. This CDR3 spans 15 amino acids. Germline assignment: CDR1 SGHRS and CDR2 YFSETQ. The V segment lost 0 bases and the J segment 9 bases; nucleotides outside the gene matches: 4. These data belong to a study of control samples from healthy donors and cancer patients. Produced via immunoSEQ multiplex PCR; TCRdb's table is partial and in-frame only. The data contain about 170,000 clones, 91% of them singletons. The rearrangement links TRBV5-1 to TRBJ1-4, with 11 nucleotides matching TRBD1. This TCR came from a woman aged 25 to 39 in good health. What was sequenced was blood. The CDR3 DNA is TGCGCCAGCAGCTTGGCCGGGACAGGGGGGAAAAAACTGTTTTTT. Its protein is CASSLAGTGGKKLFF. Combining the CDR3 with reference TRBV5-1 and TRBJ1-4 gives the whole variable domain KAGVTQTPRYLIKTRGQQVTLSCSPISGHRSVSWYQQTPGQGLQFLFEYFSETQRNKGNFPGRFSGRQFSNSRSEMNVSTLELGDSALYLCASSLAGTGGKKLFFGSGTQLSVL.